This T cell receptor beta chain was found in a study of identical twins. TCRdb analysed the 5' RACE reads with MiXCR anew, one entry per CDR3 protein. The sample yields about 530,000 distinct CDR3 sequences, over 12% seen once. This clonotype has only a few counts. V was shortened by 3 bases and J by 1 base, with 8 bases between the two germline ends. CDR1 is SGDLS, CDR2 YYNGEE, per germline. This CDR3 comprises 13 residues. These same records also appear under a second study, on yellow fever vaccine responses in identical twins.

The sample was CD4+ T cells sorted from blood. The chain carries TRBV9 and TRBJ2-7; D is possibly TRBD1 (5 bases). The source of this sequence is a woman aged 18-29 years in good health. The CDR3 loop is CASSEGQSYEQYF. The CDR3 region has the DNA TGTGCCAGCAGCGAAGGACAATCCTACGAGCAGTACTTC.